This TCR beta chain was sequenced in a study of shared clonotypes between healthy human individuals. Study at large: Sampling drew on donors who were two women and a few men aged 18 to 49.

Trimming pared 0 bases from V and 6 bases from J, leaving 5 bases between. The length of the CDR3 is 11 residues. Looked up from germline, CDR1 is DFQATT and CDR2 is SNEGSKA (reference sequence). Comments on this clone: This CDR3 is also generated by other DNA sequences in the sample.

Terminally differentiated effector memory CD45RA+ cells were excluded from the naive CD8 cells, which were CD45RO-negative and positively selected for CCR7. Clones were read by immunoSEQ multiplex PCR, and TCRdb kept only the in-frame ones, dropping some. The data hold some 1,900,000 clones, with over 85% observed a single time. The sequenced sample was naive CD8+ T cells sorted from blood. The sequence was collected from a young man in good health. This chain links TRBV20-1 with TRBJ1-1, with D hard to call. The CDR3 reads CSARDPAEAFF. The CDR3 DNA sequence: TGCAGTGCTAGAGATCCCGCTGAAGCTTTCTTT.